What follows describes a single T cell receptor (beta chain). Its specificity is unknown. This entry is derived from a study of cytomegalovirus exposure and HLA in healthy donors. On the study more broadly: An analysis done earlier identified 100 million to 140 million unique TCR beta sequences from 200 million or so T cells. Points from the study as a whole: It was taken for granted in presence/absence analyses that sequencing depth across donors was roughly uniform. Later analysis reportedly placed an Asian-associated ancestry cluster below the approximately 680-donor mean in N-insertions. Sequence variants that were highly shared formed a cluster that was likely a sequencing artifact.

The CDR3 runs 16 residues. The germline V gene has CDR1 SGDLS and CDR2 YYNGEE. V lost 3 bases and J 4 bases, leaving 20 bases between the germline ends. The PCR employed 60 Vbeta primers together with 13 Jbeta primers. TCRdb keeps only in-frame clones here, not all; method: immunoSEQ multiplex PCR. This table has 110,000 to 150,000 clones, around 84% appearing once. The specimen sequenced was PBMCs. The TCR was taken from a boy between 2 and 10 years old in good health and CMV-seronegative. This chain uses TRBV9 with TRBJ2-7, with D tentatively TRBD1 (7 bases). The CDR3 DNA reads as TGTGCCAGCAGCGCCCCGGAGGGGGCGCCATGGTACGAGCAGTACTTC. Protein: CASSAPEGAPWYEQYF.